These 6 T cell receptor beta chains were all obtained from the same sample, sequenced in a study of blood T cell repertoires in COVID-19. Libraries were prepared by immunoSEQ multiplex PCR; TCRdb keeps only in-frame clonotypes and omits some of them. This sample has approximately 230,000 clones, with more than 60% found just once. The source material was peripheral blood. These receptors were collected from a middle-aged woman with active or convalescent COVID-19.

The CDR3 DNA is TGTGCCAGCTCACCCCCACGGGGTTACTATGGCTACACCTTC. This gives the protein CASSPPRGYYGYTF. This chain joins TRBV18 and TRBJ1-2; D ambiguous. Looked up from germline, CDR1 is KGHSH and CDR2 is LQKENI. Trimming cost V 3 bases and J 3 bases, with 11 bases left between them. There are 14 residues in the CDR3.

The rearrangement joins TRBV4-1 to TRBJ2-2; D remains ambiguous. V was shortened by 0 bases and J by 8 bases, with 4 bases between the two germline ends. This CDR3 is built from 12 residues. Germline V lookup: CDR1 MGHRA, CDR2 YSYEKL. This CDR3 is CASSQDPGELFF. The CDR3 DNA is TGCGCCAGCAGCCAAGACCCGGGGGAGCTGTTTTTT.

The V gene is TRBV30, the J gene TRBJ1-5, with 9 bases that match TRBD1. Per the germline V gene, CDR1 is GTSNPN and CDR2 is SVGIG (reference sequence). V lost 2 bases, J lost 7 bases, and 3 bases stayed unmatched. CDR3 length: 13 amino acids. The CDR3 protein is CAWSSDRGQPQHF. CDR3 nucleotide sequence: TGTGCCTGGAGTTCGGACAGGGGCCAGCCCCAGCATTTT.

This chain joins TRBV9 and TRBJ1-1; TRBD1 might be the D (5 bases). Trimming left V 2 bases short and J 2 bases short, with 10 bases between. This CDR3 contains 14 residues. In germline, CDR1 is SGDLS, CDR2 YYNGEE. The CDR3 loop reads CASSVRQYNTEAFF. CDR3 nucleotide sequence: TGTGCCAGCAGCGTCCGACAGTACAACACTGAAGCTTTCTTT.

The CDR3 DNA reads TGTGCCAGCAGTACAACTAGGGAGCTGTTTTTT. Its protein is CASSTTRELFF. The chain employs TRBV12-3 or TRBV12-4 and TRBJ2-2, with D hard to call. V lost 5 bases and J lost 9, with 7 bases in between. The CDR3 is 11 residues long.

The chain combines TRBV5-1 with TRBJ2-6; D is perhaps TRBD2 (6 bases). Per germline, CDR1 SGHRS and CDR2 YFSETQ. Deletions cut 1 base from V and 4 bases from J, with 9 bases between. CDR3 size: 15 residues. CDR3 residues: CASSLPGAGANVLTF. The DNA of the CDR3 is TGCGCCAGCAGCTTGCCGGGAGCCGGGGCCAACGTCCTGACTTTC.